The T cell receptor beta chain under discussion was sequenced for a study of blood T cell repertoires in COVID-19. TCRdb keeps only in-frame clones here, not all; method: immunoSEQ multiplex PCR. The data contain around 59,000 clones, about 76% of them singletons. CDR3 length equals 16 residues. The germline CDR1 and CDR2 sequences are MRHNA and SNTAGT. Trimming took off 3 bases at V and 0 bases at J, with 13 bases between the two ends. The clonotype originates from an elderly woman with active or convalescent COVID-19. Sequenced: peripheral blood. V is TRBV6-4 and J is TRBJ2-3; D is undetermined. The CDR3 protein is CASSESPDSSTDTQYF. DNA for the CDR3: TGTGCCAGCAGTGAGAGTCCCGACTCTAGCACAGATACGCAGTATTTT.